This entry is about one T cell receptor beta chain. The antigen is undetermined. Sequencing was performed with immunoSEQ multiplex PCR; in TCRdb, only in-frame clones are kept and a portion is missing. The repertoire holds roughly 96,000 clones, 80% to 90% seen once, with approximately 11% in the top ten. The germline V and J ends were trimmed by 4 bases and 4 bases, with 14 bases remaining between them. The CDR3 spans 15 residues. Germline V CDR1 and CDR2: SGDLS, YYNGEE. Each patient experienced a relapse that followed autologous stem cell transplantation, and brentuximab vedotin exposure varied. The data originate from a study of PD-1 blockade in classical Hodgkin lymphoma. Points from the study as a whole: Newly diagnosed patients were said to have less baseline TCR diversity than healthy donors did. Causes of the repertoire differences remain undefined, possibly disease activity or prior therapy. Complete responders' diversity at baseline resembled that of newly diagnosed patients. CD4+ TCR diversity, unlike CD8+, climbed significantly by C4D1.

Sequences were derived from peripheral blood mononuclear cells (PBMCs), sampled before the second cycle of nivolumab. This chain connects TRBV9 to TRBJ2-2, with D unclear. The sequence came from a human donor with classical Hodgkin lymphoma. The CDR3 sequence: CASSLSERSTGELFF. As DNA, the CDR3 is TGTGCCAGCAGCCTCAGTGAGCGTAGCACCGGGGAGCTGTTTTTT.